This T cell receptor beta chain appears in the sequencing data of a study of blood T cell repertoires in COVID-19. Study summary: Acute-phase and convalescent COVID-19 samples originated in the United States, Italy and Spain.

Trimming took 1 base from V and 0 from J, leaving 6 bases between them. The germline CDR1 and CDR2 sequences are MDHEN and SYDVKM. CDR3 length: 15 residues. Methods used by the authors: Estimation of nucleated cell counts relied on the amplification of reference gene primers. Generated by immunoSEQ multiplex PCR, the TCRdb table keeps only in-frame clones and is missing some. The D gene and trimming were derived from the DNA, and the V and J assignments and clone size from that table. Among about 400,000 clones listed, roughly 87% were seen once. The study counted Cohort 3 donors as recovered given two negative PCRs, clearance, or symptom resolution.

This chain uses TRBV28 with TRBJ1-4; the D is unclear. This receptor was obtained from a woman under 40 who had recovered from COVID-19. The sample consisted of PBMCs or T cells enriched from blood (not recorded which). The CDR3 region has the DNA TGTGCCAGCAGTTTATTGGCAGCAACTAATGAAAAACTGTTTTTT. Protein: CASSLLAATNEKLFF.